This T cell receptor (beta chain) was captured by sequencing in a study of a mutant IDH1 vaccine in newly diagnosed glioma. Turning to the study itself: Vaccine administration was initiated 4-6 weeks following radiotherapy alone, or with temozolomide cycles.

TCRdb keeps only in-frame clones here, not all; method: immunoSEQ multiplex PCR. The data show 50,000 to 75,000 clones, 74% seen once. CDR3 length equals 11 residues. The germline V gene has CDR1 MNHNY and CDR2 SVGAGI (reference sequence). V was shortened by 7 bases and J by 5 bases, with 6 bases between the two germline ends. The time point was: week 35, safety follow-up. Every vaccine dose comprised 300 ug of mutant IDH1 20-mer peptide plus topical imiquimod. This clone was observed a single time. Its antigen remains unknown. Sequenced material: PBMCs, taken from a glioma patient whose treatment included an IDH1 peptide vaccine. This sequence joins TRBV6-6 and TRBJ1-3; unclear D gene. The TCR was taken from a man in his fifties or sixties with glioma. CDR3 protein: CASILRNTIYF. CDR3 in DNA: TGTGCCAGCATCCTAAGAAACACCATATATTTT.